This entry is about one T cell receptor (beta chain). What it recognizes is unknown. CDR1 and CDR2 (germline): SNHLY, FYNNEI. This CDR3 is built from 17 residues. Trimming took 2 bases from V and 2 from J, leaving 16 bases between them. These data come from a study of T cell repertoires in cytomegalovirus infection. Across the study: The authors relied on CMV epitopes, both recently identified HLA-C-restricted and well-studied HLA-B-restricted. Indications came from public TCR beta signatures; they pointed to CMV infection and to a matching HLA type.

TCRdb itself ran the reads through MiXCR, one entry per CDR3 protein. The sample has about 700,000 distinct CDR3 sequences, around 32% seen once. Broader study findings: Cumulated frequencies of public TCR beta families served to identify carriers of CMV plus the relevant HLA.

This TCR derives from a human donor in good health (CMV status not recorded). Some clones in this sample may be carry-over from other donors' samples. The chain joins TRBV2 to TRBJ1-3, with a possible D match to TRBD1 (6 bases). Sequencing was performed on cultured PBMCs, taken from culture after CMV antigen stimulation. This CDR3 reads CASSEYGGNRAGNTIYF. For the CDR3, the DNA is TGTGCCAGCAGTGAATATGGGGGCAACAGGGCTGGAAACACCATATATTTT.